This is a list of T cell receptor beta chains from one sample in a study of blood T cell repertoires in COVID-19. The protocol was immunoSEQ multiplex PCR, while the TCRdb copy is restricted to in-frame clones and leaves out a portion. Altogether 200,000 to 300,000 clones are present, over 90% being singletons, with the ten largest covering around 0.9%. Sequenced input: peripheral blood. Receptors were obtained from a young man with COVID-19, enrolled during active disease. CDR3s include the opening cysteine and the closing phenylalanine or tryptophan. The D gene is left open where the match is weak. A clone size is listed for some rows: how often the clone was seen (once, few, many), or a class if it is expanded.

d_gene | j_gene | abundance | len | v_gene | CDR3aa | CDR3nt
TRBD2 | TRBJ2-3 | NA | 13 | TRBV29-1 | CSVGTSGGGTQYF | TGCAGCGTCGGGACTAGCGGGGGGGGTACGCAGTATTTT
NA | TRBJ1-2 | once | 10 | TRBV29-1 | CSVERYGYTF | TGCAGCGTTGAACGCTATGGCTACACCTTC
TRBD1 | TRBJ2-2 | NA | 15 | TRBV5-4 | CASSLGTGNTGELFF | TGTGCCAGCAGCTTGGGGACAGGGAACACCGGGGAGCTGTTTTTT
TRBD1 | TRBJ1-1 | NA | 14 | TRBV6-1 | CASSEGGGISEAFF | TGTGCCAGCAGTGAAGGAGGGGGCATCTCTGAAGCTTTCTTT
TRBD1 | TRBJ1-5 | once | 13 | TRBV30 | CAWSGQGYQPQHF | TGTGCCTGGAGTGGACAGGGCTATCAGCCCCAGCATTTT
NA | TRBJ1-1 | NA | 12 | TRBV5-1 | CAILFAGGEAFF | TGCGCCATCCTATTCGCAGGTGGAGAAGCTTTCTTT
NA | TRBJ1-1 | NA | 14 | TRBV2 | CASSERLMNTEAFF | TGTGCCAGCAGTGAGCGTCTAATGAACACTGAAGCTTTCTTT
TRBD1 | TRBJ2-7 | NA | 17 | TRBV5-1 | CASSFSTRQGNSYEQYF | TGCGCCAGCAGCTTTTCGACCCGACAGGGAAACTCCTACGAGCAGTACTTC
TRBD1 | TRBJ1-3 | NA | 15 | TRBV2 | CASSGRDSSGNTIYF | TGTGCCAGCAGTGGCAGGGACAGCTCTGGAAACACCATATATTTT
NA | TRBJ2-7 | NA | 14 | TRBV18 | CASSPGAGFYEQYF | TGTGCCAGCTCACCAGGCGCAGGGTTCTACGAGCAGTACTTC
NA | TRBJ1-2 | NA | 15 | TRBV7-9 | CASSLVTDYAYGYTF | TGTGCCAGCAGCTTAGTTACGGACTACGCCTATGGCTACACCTTC
NA | TRBJ1-5 | NA | 14 | TRBV6-5 | CASSRDRLGQPQHF | TGTGCCAGCAGTCGAGACAGGTTGGGTCAGCCCCAGCATTTT